The following is a T cell receptor (beta chain) sequence with its context. Its target is unknown. Data came from immunoSEQ multiplex PCR; TCRdb stores just in-frame clones and leaves some out. The repertoire holds 45,000 or so clones, with 83% as singletons. This sample is drawn from a study of T cell responses to AZD1222 COVID-19 vaccine. Regarding the study as a whole: Females made up more of the donors, who were largely white British, and clonal diversity may have come out too low. Two AZD1222 administrations were followed by greater Spike-specific TCR breadth and depth.

The source was peripheral blood, collected on day 0 of AZD1222 vaccination. The sequence derives from an adult in good health.

This CDR3 reads CASSLNPPGPSSYNSPLHF. The CDR3 DNA is TGCGCCAGCAGCTTAAATCCCCCGGGGCCGAGCTCCTATAATTCACCCCTCCACTTT. The chain carries TRBV5-1 and TRBJ1-6, with D possibly TRBD1 on 5 matching bases. The CDR3 runs to 19 residues. Germline V gives CDR1 SGHRS, CDR2 YFSETQ. Trimming left V 2 bases short and J 0 bases short, with 18 bases between.